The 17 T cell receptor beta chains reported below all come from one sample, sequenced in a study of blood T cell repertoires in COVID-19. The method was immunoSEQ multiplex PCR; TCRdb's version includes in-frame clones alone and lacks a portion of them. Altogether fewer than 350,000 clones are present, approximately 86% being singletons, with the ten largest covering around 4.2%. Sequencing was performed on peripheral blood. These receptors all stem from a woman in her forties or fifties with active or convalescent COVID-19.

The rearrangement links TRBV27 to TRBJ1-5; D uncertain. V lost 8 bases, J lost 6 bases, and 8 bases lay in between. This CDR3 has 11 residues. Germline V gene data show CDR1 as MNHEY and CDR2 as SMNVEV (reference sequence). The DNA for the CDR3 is TGTGCCAGCCTGTGGCCTCAGCCCCAGCATTTT. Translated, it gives CASLWPQPQHF.

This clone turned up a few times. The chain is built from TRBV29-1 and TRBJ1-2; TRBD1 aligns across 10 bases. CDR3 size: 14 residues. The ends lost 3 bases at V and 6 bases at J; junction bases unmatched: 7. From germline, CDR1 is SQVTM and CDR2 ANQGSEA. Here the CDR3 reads CSVEGDRGPDGYTF. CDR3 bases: TGCAGCGTTGAGGGGGACAGGGGCCCAGATGGCTACACCTTC.

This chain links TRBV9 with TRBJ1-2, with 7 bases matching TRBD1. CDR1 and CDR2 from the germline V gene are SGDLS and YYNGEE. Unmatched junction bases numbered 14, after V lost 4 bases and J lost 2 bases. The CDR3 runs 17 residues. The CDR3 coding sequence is TGTGCCAGCAGCCCCCCGTTTTCGACAGGGCGAAACTATGGCTACACCTTC. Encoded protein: CASSPPFSTGRNYGYTF.

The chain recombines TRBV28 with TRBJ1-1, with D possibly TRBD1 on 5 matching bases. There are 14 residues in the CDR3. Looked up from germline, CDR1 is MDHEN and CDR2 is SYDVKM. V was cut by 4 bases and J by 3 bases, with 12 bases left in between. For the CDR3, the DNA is TGTGCCAGCAGTTGGTGGGGCTCGGACACTGAAGCTTTCTTT. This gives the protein CASSWWGSDTEAFF.

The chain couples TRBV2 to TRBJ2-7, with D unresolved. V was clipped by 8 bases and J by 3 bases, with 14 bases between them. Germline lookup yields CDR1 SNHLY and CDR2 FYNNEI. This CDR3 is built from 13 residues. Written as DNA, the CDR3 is TGTGCCAGCGAGATAGCCCTGATCTACGAGCAGTACTTC. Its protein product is CASEIALIYEQYF.

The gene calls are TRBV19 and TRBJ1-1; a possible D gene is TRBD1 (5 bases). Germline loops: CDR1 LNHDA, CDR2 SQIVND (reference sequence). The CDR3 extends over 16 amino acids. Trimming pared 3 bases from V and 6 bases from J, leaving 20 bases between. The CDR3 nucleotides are TGTGCCAGTAGTATTCGGACCCAAAGGGGCATACCTGAAGCTTTCTTT. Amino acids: CASSIRTQRGIPEAFF.

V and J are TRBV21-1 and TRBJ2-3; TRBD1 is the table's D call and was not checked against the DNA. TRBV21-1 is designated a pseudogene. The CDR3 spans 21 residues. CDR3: CASSKASRYRAQYGNTDTQYF. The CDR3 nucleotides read TGTGCCAGCAGCAAAGCAAGTAGGTACAGGGCACAGTATGGGAACACAGATACGCAGTATTTT.

CDR3 region: CSVTGTGGYQETQYF. CDR3 nucleotide sequence: TGCAGCGTTACCGGGACGGGGGGGTACCAAGAGACCCAGTACTTC. V usage is TRBV29-1 and J usage is TRBJ2-5; TRBD2 aligns across 8 bases. CDR1 and CDR2 (germline): SQVTM, ANQGSEA. The CDR3 extends over 15 amino acids. V shed 5 bases, J shed 0 bases, and the junction held 8 bases outside the gene matches. The whole variable domain, filled in from reference TRBV29-1 and TRBJ2-5, reads SAVISQKPSRDICQRGTSLTIQCQVDSQVTMMFWYRQQPGQSLTLIATANQGSEATYESGFVIDKFPISRPNLTFSTLTVSNMSPEDSSIYLCSVTGTGGYQETQYFGPGTRLLVL.

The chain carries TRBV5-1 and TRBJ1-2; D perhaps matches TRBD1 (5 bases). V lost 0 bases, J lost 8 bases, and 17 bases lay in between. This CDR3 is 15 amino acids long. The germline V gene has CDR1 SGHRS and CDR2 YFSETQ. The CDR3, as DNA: TGCGCCAGCAGCTTGGGTGGGGCGGCCCTCGAGGGCTACACCTTC. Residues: CASSLGGAALEGYTF. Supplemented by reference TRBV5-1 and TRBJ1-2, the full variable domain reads KAGVTQTPRYLIKTRGQQVTLSCSPISGHRSVSWYQQTPGQGLQFLFEYFSETQRNKGNFPGRFSGRQFSNSRSEMNVSTLELGDSALYLCASSLGGAALEGYTFGSGTRLTVV.

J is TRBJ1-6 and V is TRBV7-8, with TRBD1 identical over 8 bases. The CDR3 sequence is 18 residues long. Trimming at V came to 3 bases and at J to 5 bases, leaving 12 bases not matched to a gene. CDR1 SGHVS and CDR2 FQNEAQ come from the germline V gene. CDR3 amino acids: CASSFSFQGALDNSPLHF. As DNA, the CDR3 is TGTGCCAGCAGCTTTTCCTTCCAGGGGGCTTTGGATAATTCACCCCTCCACTTT.

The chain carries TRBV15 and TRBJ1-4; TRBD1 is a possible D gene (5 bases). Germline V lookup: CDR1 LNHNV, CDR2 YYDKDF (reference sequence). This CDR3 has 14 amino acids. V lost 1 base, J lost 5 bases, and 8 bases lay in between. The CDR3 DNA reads TGTGCCACCAGCAGAGTTGACAGCAATGAAAAACTGTTTTTT. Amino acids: CATSRVDSNEKLFF.

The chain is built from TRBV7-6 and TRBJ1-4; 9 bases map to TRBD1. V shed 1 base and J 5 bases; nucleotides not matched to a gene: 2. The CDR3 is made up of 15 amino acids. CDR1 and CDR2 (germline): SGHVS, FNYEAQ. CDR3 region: CASSLGGTGNEKLFF. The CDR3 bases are TGTGCCAGCAGCTTAGGTGGGACAGGGAATGAAAAACTGTTTTTT.

CDR3 loop: CASSSTPGQRNTEAFF. The CDR3 nucleotides are TGTGCCAGCTCATCAACCCCGGGACAGAGAAACACTGAAGCTTTCTTT. The chain carries TRBV18 and TRBJ1-1; TRBD1 matches at 7 bases. Germline CDR1 and CDR2: KGHSH and LQKENI. The CDR3 covers 16 residues. The trim removed 5 bases at V and 2 bases at J, leaving 11 bases unmatched.

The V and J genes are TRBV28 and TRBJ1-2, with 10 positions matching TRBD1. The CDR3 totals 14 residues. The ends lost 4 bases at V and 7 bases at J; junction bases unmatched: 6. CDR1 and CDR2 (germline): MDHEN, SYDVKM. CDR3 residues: CASSSGGQGSGYTF. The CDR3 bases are TGTGCCAGCAGTTCCGGGGGACAGGGGTCTGGCTACACCTTC.

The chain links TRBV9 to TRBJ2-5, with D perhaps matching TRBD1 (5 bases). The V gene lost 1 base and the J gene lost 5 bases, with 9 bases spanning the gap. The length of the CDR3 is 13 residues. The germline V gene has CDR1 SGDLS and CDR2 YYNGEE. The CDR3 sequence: CASSVQGSETQYF. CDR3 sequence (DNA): TGTGCCAGCAGCGTACAGGGAAGTGAGACCCAGTACTTC.

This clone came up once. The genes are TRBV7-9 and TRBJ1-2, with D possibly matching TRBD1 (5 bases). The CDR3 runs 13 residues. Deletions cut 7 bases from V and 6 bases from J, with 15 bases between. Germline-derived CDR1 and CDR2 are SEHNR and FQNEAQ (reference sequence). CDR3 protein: CASTPRGGNGYTF. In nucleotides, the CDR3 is TGTGCCAGCACCCCAAGGGGTGGGAATGGCTACACCTTC.

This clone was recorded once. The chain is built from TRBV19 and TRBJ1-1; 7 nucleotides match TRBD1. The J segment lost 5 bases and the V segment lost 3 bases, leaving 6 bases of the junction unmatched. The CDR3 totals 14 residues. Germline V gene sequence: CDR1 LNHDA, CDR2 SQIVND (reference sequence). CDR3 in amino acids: CASSIEGAPTEAFF. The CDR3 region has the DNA TGTGCCAGTAGTATTGAGGGGGCGCCGACTGAAGCTTTCTTT.